Shown below are 14 T cell receptor beta chains from a single sample sequenced in a study of T cells in Graves' hyperthyroidism and ophthalmopathy. Amplified TCR beta CDR3 regions came from RNA transcripts. The HTBI primer set was used in a first-round RT-PCR of the TCR CDR3. TCRdb reprocessed the multiplex PCR reads with MiXCR, giving one entry per CDR3 protein. The data contain around 480,000 distinct CDR3 sequences, 13% to 15% of them singletons. The sample consisted of blood. These receptors were obtained from a young woman with Graves' hyperthyroidism.

Points on this clonotype: This may stem from a read error, because a much larger clone lies one nucleotide away. The rearrangement uses TRBV19 and TRBJ2-1, with a possible D match to TRBD2 (6 bases). Germline assignment: CDR1 LNHDA and CDR2 SQIVND (reference sequence). This CDR3 is 14 amino acids long. The CDR3 DNA sequence: TGTGCCAGTAACCTGGGGGGAACCTACAATGAGCGGTTCTTC. Translated: CASNLGGTYNERFF. The full variable domain, rest sourced from reference TRBV19 and TRBJ2-1, is DGGITQSPKYLFRKEGQNVTLSCEQNLNHDAMYWYRQDPGQGLRLIYYSQIVNDFQKGDIAEGYSVSREKKESFPLTVTSAQKNPTAFYLCASNLGGTYNERFFGPGTRLTVL.

This clonotype occurred a few times. The chain joins TRBV14 to TRBJ2-1; the D gene is possibly TRBD2 (6 bases). The V end was cut by 4 bases, the J end by 6 bases, with 13 bases between. The CDR3 length is 14 residues. Germline V gene data show CDR1 as SGHDN and CDR2 as FVKESK. The CDR3 bases are TGTGCCAGCAGCCCCCCCCTAGCGTTCAATGAGCAGTTCTTC. It codes for CASSPPLAFNEQFF.

This clonotype was found many times. The chain recombines TRBV7-2 with TRBJ1-2, with D uncertain. CDR3 size: 13 residues. Germline V gene lookup returns CDR1 SGHTA and CDR2 FQGNSA. V was shortened by 5 bases and J by 4 bases, with 11 bases between the two germline ends. CDR3 protein: CASSPRLIYGYTF. In DNA form, the CDR3 reads TGTGCCAGCAGCCCACGTTTGATCTATGGCTACACCTTC.

This clonotype was observed at least ten times. V is TRBV9 and J is TRBJ1-2; D is perhaps TRBD1 (6 bases). Trimming removed 4 bases at V and 0 bases at J, with 13 bases between. Germline lookup yields CDR1 SGDLS and CDR2 YYNGEE. The CDR3 covers 15 residues. The CDR3 nucleotides are TGTGCCAGCAGCCCCCGACAGGTAGCTAACTATGGCTACACCTTC. It is translated as CASSPRQVANYGYTF.

This clonotype was recorded at least ten times. The chain has TRBV12-5 and TRBJ1-1; TRBD1 might be the D (6 bases). V shed 4 bases and J shed 1 base, with 10 bases lying between them. The germline CDR1 and CDR2 sequences are LGHNT and FRNRAP. This CDR3 is 14 amino acids long. The CDR3 region has the DNA TGTGCTAGTGGTTCGCGACAGGAGAACACTGAAGCTTTCTTT. Protein: CASGSRQENTEAFF.

In its sample, this clonotype was seen a few times. The V and J genes are TRBV20-1 and TRBJ2-7; 8 bases align to TRBD2. The CDR3 covers 15 residues. With 6 bases clipped from V and 4 bases from J, the junction kept 14 bases outside the gene matches. Germline lookup yields CDR1 DFQATT and CDR2 SNEGSKA (reference sequence). CDR3: CSARGESGGSYEQYV. The CDR3 coding sequence is TGCAGTGCCCGAGGCGAGAGCGGGGGAAGTTACGAGCAGTACGTC.

In its sample, this clonotype was seen many times. J is TRBJ1-1 and V is TRBV24-1; a weak D match, TRBD1 (5 bases). Germline-derived CDR1 and CDR2 are KGHDR and SFDVKD. The CDR3 runs 14 residues. The ends were cut back, 4 bases at V and 4 bases at J, with 12 bases in the middle. CDR3 sequence: CATSDSGPITEAFF. The CDR3 bases are TGTGCCACCAGTGACTCGGGACCGATCACTGAAGCTTTCTTT.

The rearrangement uses TRBV14 and TRBJ2-1; possible D gene TRBD2, 5 bases. The germline CDR1 and CDR2 sequences are SGHDN and FVKESK. This CDR3 has 16 amino acids. V gave up 1 base and J gave up 8 bases, with 18 bases separating them. CDR3 in DNA: TGTGCCAGCAGCCAAGTCTTCGGCTCCCTAGCCGATGAGCAGTTCTTC. The encoded protein is CASSQVFGSLADEQFF.

This clonotype was found many times. The J gene is TRBJ2-1, the V gene TRBV18, with a tentative D call TRBD1 (6 bases). The CDR3 extends over 13 amino acids. Trimming removed 2 bases from V and 9 bases from J, with 11 bases in between. Per the germline V gene, CDR1 is KGHSH and CDR2 is LQKENI. In DNA form, the CDR3 reads TGTGCCAGCTCACCAAGGGACATTGGTGAGCAGTTCTTC. It is translated as CASSPRDIGEQFF. The whole variable domain, remainder taken from reference TRBV18 and TRBJ2-1, is NAGVMQNPRHLVRRRGQEARLRCSPMKGHSHVYWYRQLPEEGLKFMVYLQKENIIDESGMPKERFSAEFPKEGPSILRIQQVVRGDSAAYFCASSPRDIGEQFFGPGTRLTVL.

This clonotype was counted between two and nine times. V gene TRBV10-3 combines with J gene TRBJ2-4; the D gene is possibly TRBD2 (6 bases). In germline, CDR1 is ENHRY, CDR2 SYGVKD. CDR3 length: 15 amino acids. V was shortened by 5 bases and J by 5 bases, with 16 bases between the two germline ends. Here the CDR3 DNA reads TGTGCCATCAGTTGGACCTTCGGGGGTGAAAACATTCAGTACTTC. This translates into CAISWTFGGENIQYF.

The gene calls are TRBV6-6 and TRBJ2-2, with D possibly being TRBD2 (5 bases). Germline V gene data show CDR1 as MNHNY and CDR2 as SVGAGI (reference sequence). V was pared by 1 base and J by 5 bases, with 11 bases between. The CDR3 is 15 amino acids. The CDR3 region is CASSYFPGKTGELFF. In DNA form, the CDR3 reads TGTGCCAGCAGTTACTTTCCCGGGAAAACCGGGGAGCTGTTTTTT.

This clonotype occurred many times. The junction departs from germline at one end; a sequencing error may be responsible. The rearrangement joins TRBV28 to TRBJ1-5, with 8 bases that match TRBD1. The CDR3 has 14 residues. Germline CDR1 and CDR2: MDHEN and SYDVKM. DNA of the CDR3: TGTGCCAGCAGTTCCGCAGGGGGCAAACAGCCCCAGCATTTT. It is translated as CASSSAGGKQPQHF.

Comment on this clonotype: A much larger clone lies one base from this, so it may be a read error. This sequence joins TRBV5-1 and TRBJ2-1, with 9 bases aligning to TRBD2. With the DNA end fitting TRBJ2-7 better, the J assignment may be wrong. The CDR3 sequence is 14 residues long. CDR1 and CDR2 (germline): SGHRS, YFSETQ. CDR3 in DNA: TGCGCCAGCAGCTTATTAGCGGGAGCGGATGAGCAGTACTTC. Translating gives CASSLLAGADEQYF.

This clonotype was recorded many times. The chain is built from TRBV7-8 and TRBJ1-1; 7 bases map to TRBD1. The ends lost 7 bases at V and 1 base at J; junction bases unmatched: 27. The CDR3 has 21 amino acids. The germline V gene has CDR1 SGHVS and CDR2 FQNEAQ. Written as DNA, the CDR3 is TGTGCCAGCAAAACACCCCACACCCAATGGGCGGGACAGACTTCGAACACTGAAGCTTTCTTT. Translating it yields CASKTPHTQWAGQTSNTEAFF.